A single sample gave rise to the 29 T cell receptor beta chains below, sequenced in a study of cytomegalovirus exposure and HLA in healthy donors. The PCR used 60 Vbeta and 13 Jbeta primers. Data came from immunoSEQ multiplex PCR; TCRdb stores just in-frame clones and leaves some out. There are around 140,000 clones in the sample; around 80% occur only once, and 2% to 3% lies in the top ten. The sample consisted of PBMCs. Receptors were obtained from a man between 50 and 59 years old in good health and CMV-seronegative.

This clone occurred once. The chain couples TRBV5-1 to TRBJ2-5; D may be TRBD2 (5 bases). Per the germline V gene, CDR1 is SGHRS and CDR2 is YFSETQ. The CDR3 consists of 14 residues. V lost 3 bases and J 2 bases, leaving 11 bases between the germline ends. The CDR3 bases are TGCGCCAGCAGCTCCCGGACTGGGCAAGAGACCCAGTACTTC. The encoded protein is CASSSRTGQETQYF.

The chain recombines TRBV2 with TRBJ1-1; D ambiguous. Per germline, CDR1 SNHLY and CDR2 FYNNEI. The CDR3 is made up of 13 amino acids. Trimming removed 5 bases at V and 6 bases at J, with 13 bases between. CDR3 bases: TGTGCCAGCAGTTTTAACCCGAGCGCTGAAGCTTTCTTT. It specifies CASSFNPSAEAFF. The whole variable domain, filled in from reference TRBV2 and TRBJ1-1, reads EPEVTQTPSHQVTQMGQEVILRCVPISNHLYFYWYRQILGQKVEFLVSFYNNEISEKSEIFDDQFSVERPDGSNFTLKIRSTKLEDSAMYFCASSFNPSAEAFFGQGTRLTVV.

CDR3 nucleotide sequence: TGTGCCAGCAGCCCGTCCCCGACAGGGGAGGGGAGCACCGGGGAGCTGTTTTTT. Translating it yields CASSPSPTGEGSTGELFF. The rearrangement uses TRBV5-4 and TRBJ2-2; D perhaps matches TRBD1 (8 bases). The V end lost 4 bases, the J end lost 4 bases, and 23 bases lay between the germline ends. This CDR3 spans 18 amino acids. The germline gives CDR1 SGHNT, CDR2 YYREEE (reference sequence).

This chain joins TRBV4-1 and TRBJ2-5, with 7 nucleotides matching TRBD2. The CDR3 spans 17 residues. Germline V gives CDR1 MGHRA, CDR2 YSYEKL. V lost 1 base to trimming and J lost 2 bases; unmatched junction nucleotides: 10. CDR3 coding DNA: TGCGCCAGCAGCCAAGCGGTCGCGGCTAGCGGACAAGAGACCCAGTACTTC. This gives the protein CASSQAVAASGQETQYF.

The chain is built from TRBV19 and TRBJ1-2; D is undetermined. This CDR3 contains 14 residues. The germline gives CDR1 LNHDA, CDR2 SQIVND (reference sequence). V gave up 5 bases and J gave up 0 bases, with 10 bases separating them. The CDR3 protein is CASSGRVANYGYTF. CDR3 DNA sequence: TGTGCCAGTAGTGGGAGGGTCGCTAACTATGGCTACACCTTC.

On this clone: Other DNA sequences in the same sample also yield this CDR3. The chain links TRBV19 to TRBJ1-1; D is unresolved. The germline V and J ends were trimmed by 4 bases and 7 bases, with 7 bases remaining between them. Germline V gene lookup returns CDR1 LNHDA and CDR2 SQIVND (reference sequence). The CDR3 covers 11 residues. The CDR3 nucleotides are TGTGCCAGTAGTAAGGGAGTTGAAGCTTTCTTT. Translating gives CASSKGVEAFF.

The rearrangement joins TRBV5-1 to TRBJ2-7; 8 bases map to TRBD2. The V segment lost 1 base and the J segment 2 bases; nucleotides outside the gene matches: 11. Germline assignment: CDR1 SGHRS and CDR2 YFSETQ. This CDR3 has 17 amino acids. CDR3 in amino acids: CASSLSRMREAAYEQYF. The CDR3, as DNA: TGCGCCAGCAGCTTGAGTAGGATGCGGGAGGCCGCCTACGAGCAGTACTTC.

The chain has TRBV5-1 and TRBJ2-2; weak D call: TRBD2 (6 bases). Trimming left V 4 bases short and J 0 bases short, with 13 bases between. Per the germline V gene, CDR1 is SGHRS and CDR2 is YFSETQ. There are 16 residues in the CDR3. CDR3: CASSPGVGSNTGELFF. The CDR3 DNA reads TGCGCCAGCAGCCCGGGAGTCGGATCGAACACCGGGGAGCTGTTTTTT.

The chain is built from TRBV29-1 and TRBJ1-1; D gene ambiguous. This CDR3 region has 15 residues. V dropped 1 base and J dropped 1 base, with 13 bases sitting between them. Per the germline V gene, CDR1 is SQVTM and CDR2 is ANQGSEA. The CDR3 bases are TGCAGCGTTGAAGTACCAGGCCTGAAGAACACTGAAGCTTTCTTT. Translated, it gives CSVEVPGLKNTEAFF.

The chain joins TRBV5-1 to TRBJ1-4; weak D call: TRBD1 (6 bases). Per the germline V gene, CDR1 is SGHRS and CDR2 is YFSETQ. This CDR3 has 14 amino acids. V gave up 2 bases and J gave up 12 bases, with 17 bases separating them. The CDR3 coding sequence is TGCGCCAGCAGCTTACAGGGCTCTAATTCAGAACTGTTTTTT. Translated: CASSLQGSNSELFF.

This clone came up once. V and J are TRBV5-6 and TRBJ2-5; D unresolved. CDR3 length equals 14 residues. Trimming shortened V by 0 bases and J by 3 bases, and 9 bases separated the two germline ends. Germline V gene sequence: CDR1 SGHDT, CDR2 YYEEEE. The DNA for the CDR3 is TGTGCCAGCAGCTTGGATAGCTTTGAAGAGACCCAGTACTTC. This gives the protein CASSLDSFEETQYF.

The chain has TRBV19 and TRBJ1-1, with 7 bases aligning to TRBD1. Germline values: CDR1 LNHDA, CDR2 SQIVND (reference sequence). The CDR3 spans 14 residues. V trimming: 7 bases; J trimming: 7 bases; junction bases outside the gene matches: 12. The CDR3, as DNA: TGTGCCAGTATCCCCAGGACACAGGGGCTTGAAGCTTTCTTT. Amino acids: CASIPRTQGLEAFF.

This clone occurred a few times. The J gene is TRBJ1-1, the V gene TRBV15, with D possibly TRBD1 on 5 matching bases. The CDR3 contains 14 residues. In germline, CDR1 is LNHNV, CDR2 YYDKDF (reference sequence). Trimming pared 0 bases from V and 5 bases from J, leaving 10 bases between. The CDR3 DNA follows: TGTGCCACCAGCAGAGATTTGCAGGGAACTGAAGCTTTCTTT. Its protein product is CATSRDLQGTEAFF.

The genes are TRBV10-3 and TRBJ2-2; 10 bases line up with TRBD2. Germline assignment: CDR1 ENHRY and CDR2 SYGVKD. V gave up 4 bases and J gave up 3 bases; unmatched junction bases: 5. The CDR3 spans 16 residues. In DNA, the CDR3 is TGTGCCATCAGTGGAAGTAGCGGGGGGCACACCGGGGAGCTGTTTTTT. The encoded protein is CAISGSSGGHTGELFF.

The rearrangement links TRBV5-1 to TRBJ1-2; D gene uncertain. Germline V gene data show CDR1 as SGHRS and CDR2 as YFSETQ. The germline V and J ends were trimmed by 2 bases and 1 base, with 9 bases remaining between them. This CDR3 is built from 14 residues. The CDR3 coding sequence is TGCGCCAGCAGCTTTGAGGGTAATAACTATGGCTACACCTTC. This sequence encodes CASSFEGNNYGYTF.

CDR3 in amino acids: CASRIADVNEQFF. The CDR3 DNA reads TGTGCCAGCAGAATAGCGGATGTAAATGAGCAGTTCTTC. V usage is TRBV7-2 and J usage is TRBJ2-1, with D maybe TRBD2 (6 bases). The CDR3 covers 13 residues. V was cut by 6 bases and J by 7 bases, with 13 bases left in between. Germline V gene lookup returns CDR1 SGHTA and CDR2 FQGNSA. Combining the CDR3 with reference TRBV7-2 and TRBJ2-1 gives the whole variable domain GAGVSQSPSNKVTEKGKDVELRCDPISGHTALYWYRQSLGQGLEFLIYFQGNSAPDKSGLPSDRFSAERTGGSVSTLTIQRTQQEDSAVYLCASRIADVNEQFFGPGTRLTVL.

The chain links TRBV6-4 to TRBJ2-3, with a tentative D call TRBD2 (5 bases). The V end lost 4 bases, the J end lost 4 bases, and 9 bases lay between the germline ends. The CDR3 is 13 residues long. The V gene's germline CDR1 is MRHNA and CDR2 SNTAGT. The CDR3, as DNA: TGTGCCAGCAGTGGCGGGTTCGCAGATACGCAGTATTTT. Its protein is CASSGGFADTQYF.

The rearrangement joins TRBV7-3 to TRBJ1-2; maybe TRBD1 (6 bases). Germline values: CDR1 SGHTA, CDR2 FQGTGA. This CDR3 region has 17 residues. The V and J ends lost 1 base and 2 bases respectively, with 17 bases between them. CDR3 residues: CASSLRGQPDFNYGYTF. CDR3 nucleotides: TGTGCCAGCAGCTTAAGGGGACAACCAGACTTCAACTATGGCTACACCTTC.

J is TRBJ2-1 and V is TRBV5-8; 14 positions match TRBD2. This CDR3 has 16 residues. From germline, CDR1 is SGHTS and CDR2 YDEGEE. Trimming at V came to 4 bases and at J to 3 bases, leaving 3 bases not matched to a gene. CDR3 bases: TGTGCCAGCAGCATGGGGACTAGCGGGAGCTACAATGAGCAGTTCTTC. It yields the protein CASSMGTSGSYNEQFF.

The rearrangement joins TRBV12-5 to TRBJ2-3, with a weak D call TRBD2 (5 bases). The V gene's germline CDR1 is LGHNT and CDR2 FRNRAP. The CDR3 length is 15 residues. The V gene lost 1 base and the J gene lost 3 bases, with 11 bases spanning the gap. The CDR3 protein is CASGLGGGRTDTQYF. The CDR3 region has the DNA TGTGCTAGTGGTTTGGGAGGAGGAAGGACAGATACGCAGTATTTT.

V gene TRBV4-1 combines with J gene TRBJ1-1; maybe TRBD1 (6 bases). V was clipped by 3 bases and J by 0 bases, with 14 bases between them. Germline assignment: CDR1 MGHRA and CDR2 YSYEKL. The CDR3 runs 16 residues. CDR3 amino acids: CASSQDSGNMNTEAFF. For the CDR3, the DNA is TGCGCCAGCAGCCAGGACAGTGGTAACATGAACACTGAAGCTTTCTTT.

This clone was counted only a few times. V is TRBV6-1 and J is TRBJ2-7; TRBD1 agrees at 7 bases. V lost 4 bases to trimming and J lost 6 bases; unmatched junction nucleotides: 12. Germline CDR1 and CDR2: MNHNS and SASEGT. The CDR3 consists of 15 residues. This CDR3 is CASSGQKGARVEQYF. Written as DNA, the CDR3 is TGTGCCAGCAGTGGCCAAAAGGGGGCGCGGGTCGAGCAGTACTTC.

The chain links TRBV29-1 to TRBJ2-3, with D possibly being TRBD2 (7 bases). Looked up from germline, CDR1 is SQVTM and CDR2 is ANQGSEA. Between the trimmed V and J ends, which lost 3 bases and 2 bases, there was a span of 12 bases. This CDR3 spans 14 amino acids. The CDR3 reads CSVEPGGYTDTQYF. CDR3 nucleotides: TGCAGCGTTGAGCCGGGGGGCTACACAGATACGCAGTATTTT.

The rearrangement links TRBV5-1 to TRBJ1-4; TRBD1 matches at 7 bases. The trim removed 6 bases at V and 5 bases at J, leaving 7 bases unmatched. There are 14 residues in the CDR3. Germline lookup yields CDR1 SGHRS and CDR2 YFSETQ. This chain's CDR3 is CASIIPGQNEKLFF. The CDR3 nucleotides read TGCGCCAGCATTATTCCGGGACAGAATGAAAAACTGTTTTTT.

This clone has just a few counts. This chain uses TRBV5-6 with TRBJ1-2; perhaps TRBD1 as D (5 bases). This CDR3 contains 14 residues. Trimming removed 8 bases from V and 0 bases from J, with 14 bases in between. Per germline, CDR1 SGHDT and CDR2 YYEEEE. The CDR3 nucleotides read TGTGCCAGAGTCCCAGGGTCCCCTAACTATGGCTACACCTTC. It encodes CARVPGSPNYGYTF. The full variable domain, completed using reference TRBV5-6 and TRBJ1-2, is DAGVTQSPTHLIKTRGQQVTLRCSPKSGHDTVSWYQQALGQGPQFIFQYYEEEERQRGNFPDRFSGHQFPNYSSELNVNALLLGDSALYLCARVPGSPNYGYTFGSGTRLTVV.

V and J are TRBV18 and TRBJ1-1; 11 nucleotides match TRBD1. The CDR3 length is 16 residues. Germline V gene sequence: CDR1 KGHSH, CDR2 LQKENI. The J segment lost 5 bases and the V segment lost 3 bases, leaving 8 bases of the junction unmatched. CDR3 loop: CASSPWTGGMRTEAFF. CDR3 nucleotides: TGTGCCAGCTCACCGTGGACAGGGGGCATGAGGACTGAAGCTTTCTTT.

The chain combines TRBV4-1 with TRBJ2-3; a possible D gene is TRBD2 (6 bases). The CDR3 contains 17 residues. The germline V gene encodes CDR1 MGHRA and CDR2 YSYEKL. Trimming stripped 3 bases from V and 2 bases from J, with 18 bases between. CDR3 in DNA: TGCGCCAGCAGCCACCCAGGGCGGGACGGCCACACAGATACGCAGTATTTT. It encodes CASSHPGRDGHTDTQYF.

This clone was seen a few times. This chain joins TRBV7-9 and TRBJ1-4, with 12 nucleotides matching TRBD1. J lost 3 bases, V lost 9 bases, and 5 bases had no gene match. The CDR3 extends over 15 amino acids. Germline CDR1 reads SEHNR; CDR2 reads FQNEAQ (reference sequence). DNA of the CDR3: TGTGCCAGTCAGGGACAGGGGGCGGCTAATGAAAAACTGTTTTTT. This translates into CASQGQGAANEKLFF. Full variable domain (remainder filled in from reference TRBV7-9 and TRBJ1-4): DTGVSQNPRHKITKRGQNVTFRCDPISEHNRLYWYRQTLGQGPEFLTYFQNEAQLEKSRLLSDRFSAERPKGSFSTLEIQRTEQGDSAMYLCASQGQGAANEKLFFGSGTQLSVL.

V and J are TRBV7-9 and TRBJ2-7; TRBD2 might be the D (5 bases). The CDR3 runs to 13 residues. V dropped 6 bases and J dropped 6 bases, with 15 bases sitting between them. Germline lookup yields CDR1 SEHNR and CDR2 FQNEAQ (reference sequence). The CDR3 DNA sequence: TGTGCCAGCAGTTTGAGTGCCGGAGGCGAGCAGTACTTC. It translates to CASSLSAGGEQYF.